These 25 T cell receptor beta chains originate from one sample sequenced in a study of CD8+ T cells in alopecia areata. Sample treatment: oral pan-JAK inhibitor, 5-10 mg twice daily. As the sequencing template, cDNA was produced by extracting RNA and reverse transcribing it. Using immunoSEQ multiplex PCR, the repertoire was profiled, and TCRdb retains in-frame clones only, with some absent. The sample lists over 150,000 clones, 53% occurring once. This material consisted of CD8+ T cells sorted from blood, taken at week 24, from a patient treated with tofacitinib. Receptors originate from a human donor with alopecia areata.

The rearrangement uses TRBV2 and TRBJ2-7; the D gene is possibly TRBD1 (5 bases). Germline CDR1 and CDR2: SNHLY and FYNNEI. There are 13 residues in the CDR3. Trimming left V 3 bases short and J 2 bases short, with 8 bases between. The DNA for the CDR3 is TGTGCCAGCAGTGATCAGGGTACCTACGAGCAGTACTTC. Encoded protein: CASSDQGTYEQYF.

This sequence joins TRBV11-1 and TRBJ2-7, with 8 bases that match TRBD1. The trim removed 3 bases at V and 2 bases at J, leaving 9 bases unmatched. This CDR3 has 16 amino acids. Germline CDR1 and CDR2: SGHAT and FQDESV (reference sequence). CDR3 region: CASSFSTGELPYEQYF. The CDR3 DNA is TGTGCCAGCAGCTTCTCGACAGGGGAATTGCCCTACGAGCAGTACTTC.

V is TRBV30 and J is TRBJ2-2; D is ambiguous. Trimming took off 0 bases at V and 0 bases at J, with 11 bases between the two ends. The CDR3 loop spans 16 amino acids. CDR1 and CDR2 from the germline V gene are GTSNPN and SVGIG (reference sequence). The CDR3 reads CAWSVNTPANTGELFF. The CDR3 nucleotides are TGTGCCTGGAGTGTAAACACCCCGGCGAACACCGGGGAGCTGTTTTTT.

The chain couples TRBV7-3 to TRBJ2-7, with D maybe TRBD1 (6 bases). CDR1 is SGHTA and CDR2 is FQGTGA in the germline V gene. Trimming cost V 5 bases and J 4 bases, with 9 bases left between them. The CDR3 extends over 12 amino acids. The CDR3 protein is CASSQQGYEQYF. DNA of the CDR3: TGTGCCAGCAGCCAACAGGGATACGAGCAGTACTTC.

In regard to this clone: Other DNA sequences from this sample encode an identical CDR3 as well. V is TRBV7-9 and J is TRBJ2-7, with D unclear. Germline values: CDR1 SEHNR, CDR2 FQNEAQ (reference sequence). V was pared by 1 base and J by 5 bases, with 6 bases between. This CDR3 spans 12 amino acids. CDR3 in DNA: TGTGCCAGCAGCTTAGGGGTGAACGAGCAGTACTTC. This codes for CASSLGVNEQYF.

This sequence joins TRBV4-3 and TRBJ2-4; D remains unclear. The germline V gene encodes CDR1 LGHNA and CDR2 YSLEER. Trimming cost V 1 base and J 0 bases, with 7 bases left between them. The CDR3 extends over 15 amino acids. CDR3 sequence (DNA): TGCGCCAGCAGCCAAGCGTGTCAAGCCAAAAACATTCAGTACTTC. Amino acids: CASSQACQAKNIQYF.

The gene calls are TRBV10-3 and TRBJ1-5; D unclear. Germline CDR1 and CDR2: ENHRY and SYGVKD. The CDR3 extends over 13 amino acids. Between the trimmed V and J ends, which lost 6 bases and 6 bases, there was a span of 12 bases. This CDR3 reads CAIRGTLGQPQHF. CDR3 bases: TGTGCCATCAGGGGAACGCTGGGTCAGCCCCAGCATTTT.

J is TRBJ2-3 and V is TRBV30; 14 bases match TRBD2. Trimming at V came to 5 bases and at J to 6 bases, leaving 10 bases not matched to a gene. Germline CDR1 GTSNPN, CDR2 SVGIG (reference sequence). The CDR3 extends over 16 amino acids. The CDR3 DNA reads as TGTGCCTGGGAGTCCGGGACTAGCGGGGGCGGGGATACGCAGTATTTT. Encoded protein: CAWESGTSGGGDTQYF.

As to this clone: This specimen includes other DNA sequences encoding the same CDR3. The rearrangement links TRBV9 to TRBJ1-5; D unclear. The CDR3 has 15 amino acids. The V gene's germline CDR1 is SGDLS and CDR2 YYNGEE. V lost 4 bases and J lost 0, with 11 bases in between. CDR3 residues: CASSRGTNSNQPQHF. Written as DNA, the CDR3 is TGTGCCAGCAGCCGAGGCACTAATAGCAATCAGCCCCAGCATTTT.

This CDR3 is CASSLRDTIYF. Written as DNA, the CDR3 is TGTGCCAGCAGCCTCAGAGACACCATATATTTT. The genes are TRBV2 and TRBJ1-3; unclear D gene. Germline V gene data show CDR1 as SNHLY and CDR2 as FYNNEI. The CDR3 covers 11 residues. Trimming shortened V by 6 bases and J by 8 bases, and 8 bases separated the two germline ends.

The chain is built from TRBV29-1 and TRBJ1-2, with 12 bases matching TRBD1. This CDR3 comprises 13 residues. J gave up 6 bases and V 5 bases, and 4 bases lay outside the gene matches. The germline V gene encodes CDR1 SQVTM and CDR2 ANQGSEA. CDR3 sequence reads: CSVPGQGANGYTF. CDR3 coding DNA: TGCAGCGTTCCGGGACAGGGGGCTAATGGCTACACCTTC.

The chain is built from TRBV4-1 and TRBJ1-1; TRBD1 matches at 7 bases. The CDR3 spans 14 residues. Trimming took 4 bases from V and 2 from J; bases not matched to a gene: 4. The germline V gene has CDR1 MGHRA and CDR2 YSYEKL. CDR3 nucleotide sequence: TGCGCCAGCAGCCCTCGACAGGGTAACACTGAAGCTTTCTTT. It specifies CASSPRQGNTEAFF.

The rearrangement joins TRBV13 to TRBJ2-3, with D uncertain. The CDR3 is 15 residues long. Germline values: CDR1 PRHDT, CDR2 FYEKMQ (reference sequence). Between the trimmed V and J ends, which lost 1 base and 0 bases, there was a span of 8 bases. The CDR3 protein is CASSLDDTSTDTQYF. The CDR3 bases are TGTGCCAGCAGCTTAGACGACACTAGCACAGATACGCAGTATTTT. Full variable domain (remainder filled in from reference TRBV13 and TRBJ2-3): AAGVIQSPRHLIKEKRETATLKCYPIPRHDTVYWYQQGPGQDPQFLISFYEKMQSDKGSIPDRFSAQQFSDYHSELNMSSLELGDSALYFCASSLDDTSTDTQYFGPGTRLTVL.

This rearrangement joins TRBV6-5 to TRBJ2-1, with 8 bases that match TRBD2. Germline V lookup: CDR1 MNHEY, CDR2 SVGAGI. CDR3 length: 14 residues. V shed 5 bases, J shed 7 bases, and the junction held 7 bases outside the gene matches. In DNA, the CDR3 is TGTGCCAGCAGTCCCGGGACTAGTTCGAATGAGCAGTTCTTC. This encodes CASSPGTSSNEQFF.

The chain uses TRBV7-2 and TRBJ1-6; D is unresolved. The V end lost 7 bases, the J end lost 8 bases, and 15 bases lay between the germline ends. Germline V CDR1 and CDR2: SGHTA, FQGNSA. This CDR3 spans 14 amino acids. The CDR3 protein is CASTPRRTHSPLHF. In DNA, the CDR3 is TGTGCCAGCACCCCGAGACGCACACATTCACCCCTCCACTTT.

The chain employs TRBV25-1 and TRBJ1-1, with D unclear. Germline CDR1 and CDR2: MGHDK and SYGVNS. The CDR3 sequence is 13 residues long. The V and J ends lost 5 bases and 0 bases respectively, with 7 bases between them. The CDR3 sequence: CASSRSMNTEAFF. The CDR3 DNA follows: TGTGCCAGCAGTAGGAGCATGAACACTGAAGCTTTCTTT.

The chain is built from TRBV13 and TRBJ2-7; the D call may be TRBD1 or TRBD2 (5 bases each). V shed 4 bases and J shed 6 bases, with 10 bases lying between them. This CDR3 spans 12 amino acids. Germline lookup yields CDR1 PRHDT and CDR2 FYEKMQ (reference sequence). This chain's CDR3 is CASSWTRGEQYF. The CDR3 DNA reads TGTGCCAGCAGCTGGACGAGGGGCGAGCAGTACTTC.

This clone was picked up a small number of times. The rearrangement joins TRBV5-6 to TRBJ2-1; D not resolved. V gave up 4 bases and J gave up 7 bases, with 12 bases separating them. Germline V gene data show CDR1 as SGHDT and CDR2 as YYEEEE. The CDR3 has 13 residues. The chain's CDR3 is CASSPTGMNEQFF. CDR3 nucleotide sequence: TGTGCCAGCAGCCCCACCGGAATGAATGAGCAGTTCTTC.

V gene TRBV4-3 combines with J gene TRBJ1-6, with no clear D. Germline loops: CDR1 LGHNA, CDR2 YSLEER. Trimming left V 0 bases short and J 10 bases short, with 7 bases between. This CDR3 comprises 13 residues. The CDR3 DNA is TGCGCCAGCAGCCAAGACCTGGAATCACCCCTCCACTTT. Its protein is CASSQDLESPLHF.

This clone was seen a few times. The chain links TRBV19 to TRBJ1-1; the D gene is possibly TRBD1 (5 bases). The ends were cut back, 5 bases at V and 3 bases at J, with 10 bases in the middle. The CDR3 loop spans 13 amino acids. Germline CDR1 reads LNHDA; CDR2 reads SQIVND (reference sequence). In nucleotides, the CDR3 is TGTGCCAGTAGTTACGACAGCTACACTGAAGCTTTCTTT. The encoded protein is CASSYDSYTEAFF.

Turning to this clone: Germline is not matched at one junction end, which may reflect a read error. Other DNA sequences within the sample encode an identical CDR3. This chain uses TRBV7-3 with TRBJ2-6; D possibly corresponds to TRBD2 (5 bases). Germline values: CDR1 SGHTA, CDR2 FQGTGA. The CDR3 has 16 residues. CDR3 in amino acids: CASSQDGSSGANVLTF. The CDR3 coding sequence is TGCGCCAGCAGCCAAGATGGGAGCTCTGGGGCCAACGTCCTGACTTTC.

This clone was recorded a few times. V usage is TRBV25-1 and J usage is TRBJ2-1; D perhaps matches TRBD1 (6 bases). Germline values: CDR1 MGHDK, CDR2 SYGVNS. With 4 bases removed from V and 4 bases from J, the gap between germline ends came to 17 bases. The CDR3 sequence is 16 residues long. CDR3 amino acids: CASSGLTDREYNEQFF. As DNA, the CDR3 is TGTGCCAGCAGTGGACTAACGGACAGAGAATACAATGAGCAGTTCTTC.

The chain carries TRBV4-1 and TRBJ2-1; D is perhaps TRBD1 (5 bases). CDR3 length equals 16 residues. V was clipped by 1 base and J by 1 base, with 11 bases between them. CDR1 and CDR2 (germline): MGHRA, YSYEKL. The CDR3 region has the DNA TGCGCCAGCAGCCAAGGGAACAGGTTTTCCTACAATGAGCAGTTCTTC. Its protein product is CASSQGNRFSYNEQFF.

The CDR3 DNA sequence: TGTGCCAGCAGCCCACCTGGGACAGATGGCTACACCTTC. This gives the protein CASSPPGTDGYTF. The genes are TRBV11-2 and TRBJ1-2, with 7 bases fitting TRBD1. V shed 5 bases, J shed 6 bases, and the junction held 6 bases outside the gene matches. This CDR3 has 13 residues. Germline CDR1 SGHAT, CDR2 FQNNGV. The variable domain in full, completed from reference TRBV11-2 and TRBJ1-2, reads EAGVAQSPRYKIIEKRQSVAFWCNPISGHATLYWYQQILGQGPKLLIQFQNNGVVDDSQLPKDRFSAERLKGVDSTLKIQPAKLEDSAVYLCASSPPGTDGYTFGSGTRLTVV.

V and J are TRBV27 and TRBJ2-3, with TRBD2 matching over 9 bases. This CDR3 is 15 amino acids long. Per germline, CDR1 MNHEY and CDR2 SMNVEV (reference sequence). Trimming took 8 bases from V and 4 from J; bases not matched to a gene: 10. The CDR3, as DNA: TGTGCCAGCTCCGGCGGGGGGGTGGGCCCAGATACGCAGTATTTT. Residues: CASSGGGVGPDTQYF.